Shown below are 2 T cell receptor beta chains from a single sample sequenced in a study of identical twins. Using its own MiXCR run on the 5' RACE reads, TCRdb lists one record per CDR3 protein. This table holds 100,000 or so distinct CDR3 sequences, about 6.1% found once. Sequenced: memory T cells sorted from blood. These receptors were collected from a woman aged 50 to 65 in good health.

This clonotype appeared a single time. The rearrangement uses TRBV11-2 and TRBJ2-1; 8 bases match TRBD2. V gave up 3 bases and J gave up 1 base; unmatched junction bases: 11. The CDR3 sequence is 18 residues long. The germline CDR1 and CDR2 sequences are SGHAT and FQNNGV. CDR3 protein: CASSFGHGASGSYNEQFF. The DNA for the CDR3 is TGTGCCAGCAGCTTTGGACACGGTGCTAGCGGGTCCTACAATGAGCAGTTCTTC.

At least ten counts were recorded for this clonotype. This chain links TRBV14 with TRBJ2-7; TRBD1 or TRBD2 may be the D gene (5 bases each). CDR1 SGHDN and CDR2 FVKESK come from the germline V gene. CDR3 length: 17 amino acids. The V end lost 4 bases, the J end lost 2 bases, and 21 bases lay between the germline ends. The CDR3 bases are TGTGCCAGCAGCCCCTCCTGGACACGAGGGGCTACCTACGAGCAGTACTTC. Residues: CASSPSWTRGATYEQYF.